This TCR beta chain was captured in a study of CD8 T cells in Susac syndrome (dated by TCRdb to between 2018 and 2020). General notes on the study: Among the Susac syndrome patients who were sequenced, clinically active disease was present in over 5 and clinical remission was observed in eight. Susac syndrome patients were therapy-naive, on corticosteroids (some also receiving IVIg), or on IVIg alone at blood withdrawal. Repertoire sequencing was used to test whether CD8+ T cell activation and differentiation in Susac syndrome was antigen driven. Study-wide findings and limitations: The study acknowledged that relatively few individuals were included in the TCR sequencing and HLA analysis. In patients with Susac syndrome, the CD4+ T cell repertoire showed no detectable clonal expansion.

V is pruned by 4 bases and J by 0 bases, leaving 11 bases of the junction without a gene match. Taken from the germline V gene (reference sequence), the CDR1 and CDR2 loops are DFQATT and SNEGSKA. Its CDR3 holds 18 amino acids, cysteine through phenylalanine. The sequence is cut down to CDR3 DNA, 54 bases in frame from base 1. This clonotype occurred once. Its antigen remains unidentified. No quality values exist for individual bases; no much larger clone is one base distant. One read yields weak evidence. RNA was extracted using the RNeasy kit, and roughly 0.5 to 1 ug of the RNA was reverse transcribed with random hexamers. The immunoSEQ multiplex PCR assay, which covers 54 Vbeta and 13 Jbeta segments, was used to amplify TCR beta CDR3 regions. To correct PCR amplification bias, a synthetic template baseline was used for both primer optimization and computational correction. As for how the authors treated the data: Reads were annotated to V, D and J genes according to IMGT and were analyzed with immunoSEQ Analyzer, with only productive sequences retained. Clonality was computed as one minus Shannon entropy normalized by log2 of the number of productive unique sequences. For each patient and control, public and private clones were evaluated within the 100 most prevalent clones. Clones were defined as Susac-specific when absent from the healthy and MS cohorts, from roughly 1,100 published viral clones and from other ImmuneACCESS disease sequences. TCRdb itself trimmed the public reads at Q25 with fastp, ran MiXCR and retained productive beta chains. Rows merge per CDR3 protein into single entries with the most common DNA and genes. These V and J calls rely on TCRdb rather than the paper's analysis. The sample records about 240,000 distinct CDR3 sequences, 95% to 97% of which are singletons. Around 0.1% of the sample goes to the ten largest clones.

Peripheral blood CD8+ and CD4+ T cells from healthy donors, Susac syndrome patients and multiple sclerosis patients were profiled by high-throughput TCR beta sequencing. Susac syndrome patients met recently defined diagnostic criteria for definite or probable disease. Bulk CD8+ and CD4+ T cells were purified by magnetic negative isolation, while CD8+ TEMRA cells were enriched using FACS. Blood was collected in EDTA tubes and processed within 24 hours, with PBMCs isolated through density gradient centrifugation. PBMCs intended for TCR sequencing were frozen in liquid nitrogen and were later thawed in a 37 degrees C water bath. Purity of sorted or isolated CD4+, CD8+ and CD8+ TEMRA cells was at least 90%.

The sequence was obtained from a human donor with Susac syndrome. The sample comprised CD4+ T cells from PBMCs. The chain is made from TRBV20-1 and TRBJ2-3; 12 bases in between match TRBD2. The nucleotide sequence reads as follows: TGCAGTGCTAAAGGACTAGCGGGATATGTTACTAGCACAGATACGCAGTATTTT. Its translation is CSAKGLAGYVTSTDTQYF.